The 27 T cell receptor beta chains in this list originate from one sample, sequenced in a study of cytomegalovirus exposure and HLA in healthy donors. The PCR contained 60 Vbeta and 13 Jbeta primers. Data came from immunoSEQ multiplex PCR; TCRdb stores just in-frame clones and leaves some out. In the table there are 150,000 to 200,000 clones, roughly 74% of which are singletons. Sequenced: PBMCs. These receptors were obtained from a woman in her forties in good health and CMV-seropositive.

CDR3 DNA sequence: TGTGCCAGCTCACCCGGACAGGGGATGAGGAGGAACACTGAAGCTTTCTTT. It encodes CASSPGQGMRRNTEAFF. The chain recombines TRBV18 with TRBJ1-1; 9 bases line up with TRBD1. CDR1 is KGHSH and CDR2 is LQKENI in the germline V gene. The CDR3 length is 17 residues. The junction had 9 bases not matched to a gene; V was cut back by 3 bases and J by 1 base.

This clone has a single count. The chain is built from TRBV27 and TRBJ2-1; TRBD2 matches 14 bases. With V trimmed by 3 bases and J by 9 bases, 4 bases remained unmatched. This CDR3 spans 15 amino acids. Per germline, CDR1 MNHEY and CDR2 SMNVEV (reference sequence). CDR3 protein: CASSFGTSGRTEQFF. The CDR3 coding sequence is TGTGCCAGCAGTTTTGGGACTAGCGGGAGAACTGAGCAGTTCTTC.

The CDR3: CASSLQGRSGNTIYF. The CDR3, as DNA: TGTGCCAGCAGCTTGCAGGGAAGGTCTGGAAACACCATATATTTT. The chain uses TRBV5-5 and TRBJ1-3; D might be TRBD1 (5 bases). Germline V lookup: CDR1 SGHKS, CDR2 YYEKEE (reference sequence). This CDR3 region has 15 residues. V was pared by 1 base and J by 1 base, with 9 bases between.

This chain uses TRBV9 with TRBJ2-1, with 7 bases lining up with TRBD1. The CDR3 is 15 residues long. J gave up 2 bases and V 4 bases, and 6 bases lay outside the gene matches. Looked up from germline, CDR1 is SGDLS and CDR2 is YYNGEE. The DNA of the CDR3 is TGTGCCAGCAGCCATAGCCAGGGGGCCTACAATGAGCAGTTCTTC. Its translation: CASSHSQGAYNEQFF.

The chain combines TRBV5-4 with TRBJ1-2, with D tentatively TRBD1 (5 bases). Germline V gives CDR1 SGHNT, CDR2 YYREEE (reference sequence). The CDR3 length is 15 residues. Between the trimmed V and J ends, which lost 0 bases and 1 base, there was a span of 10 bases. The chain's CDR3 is CASSLERGNNYGYTF. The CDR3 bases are TGTGCCAGCAGCTTGGAGCGGGGGAATAACTATGGCTACACCTTC. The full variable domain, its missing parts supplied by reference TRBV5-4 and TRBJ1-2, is ETGVTQSPTHLIKTRGQQVTLRCSSQSGHNTVSWYQQALGQGPQFIFQYYREEENGRGNFPPRFSGLQFPNYSSELNVNALELDDSALYLCASSLERGNNYGYTFGSGTRLTVV.

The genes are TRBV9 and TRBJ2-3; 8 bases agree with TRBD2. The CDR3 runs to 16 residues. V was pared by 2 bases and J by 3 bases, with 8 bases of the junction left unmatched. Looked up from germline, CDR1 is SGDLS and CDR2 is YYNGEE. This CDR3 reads CASSVGSSGTTDTQYF. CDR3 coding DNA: TGTGCCAGCAGCGTGGGGAGTAGCGGGACTACAGATACGCAGTATTTT.

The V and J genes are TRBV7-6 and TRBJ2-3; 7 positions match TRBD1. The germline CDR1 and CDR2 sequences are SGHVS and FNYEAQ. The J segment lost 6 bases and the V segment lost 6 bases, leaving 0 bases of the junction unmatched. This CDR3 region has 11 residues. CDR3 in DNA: TGTGCCAGCAGACAGGGGGATACGCAGTATTTT. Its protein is CASRQGDTQYF. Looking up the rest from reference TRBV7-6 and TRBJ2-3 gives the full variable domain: GAGVSQSPRYKVTKRGQDVALRCDPISGHVSLYWYRQALGQGPEFLTYFNYEAQQDKSGLPNDRFSAERPEGSISTLTIQRTEQRDSAMYRCASRQGDTQYFGPGTRLTVL.

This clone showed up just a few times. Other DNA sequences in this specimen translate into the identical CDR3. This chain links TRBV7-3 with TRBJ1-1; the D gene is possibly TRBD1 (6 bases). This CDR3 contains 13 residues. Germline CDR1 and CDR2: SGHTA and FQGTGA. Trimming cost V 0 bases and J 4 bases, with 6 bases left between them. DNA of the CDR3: TGTGCCAGCAGCTTAACAGGGGGCACTGAAGCTTTCTTT. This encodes CASSLTGGTEAFF.

Here the CDR3 reads CASSGLRQYGYTF. DNA for the CDR3: TGTGCCAGCAGTGGCCTAAGACAGTATGGCTACACCTTC. This chain connects TRBV25-1 to TRBJ1-2; D is possibly TRBD1 (5 bases). The CDR3 loop spans 13 amino acids. Germline CDR1 is MGHDK and CDR2 is SYGVNS. The V end was cut by 4 bases, the J end by 5 bases, with 11 bases between.

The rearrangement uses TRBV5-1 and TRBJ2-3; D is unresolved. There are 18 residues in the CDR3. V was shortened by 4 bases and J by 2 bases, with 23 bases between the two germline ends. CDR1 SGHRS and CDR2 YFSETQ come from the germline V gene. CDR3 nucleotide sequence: TGCGCCAGCAGCCCTCGTTGGAGCTCAAGTCGTGTCACAGATACGCAGTATTTT. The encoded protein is CASSPRWSSSRVTDTQYF.

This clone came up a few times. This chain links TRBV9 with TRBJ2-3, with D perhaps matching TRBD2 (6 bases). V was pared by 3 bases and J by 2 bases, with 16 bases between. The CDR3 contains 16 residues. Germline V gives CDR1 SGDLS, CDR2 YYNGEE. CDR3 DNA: TGTGCCAGCAGCGGCGGACTAACAACCGACACAGATACGCAGTATTTT. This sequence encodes CASSGGLTTDTDTQYF.

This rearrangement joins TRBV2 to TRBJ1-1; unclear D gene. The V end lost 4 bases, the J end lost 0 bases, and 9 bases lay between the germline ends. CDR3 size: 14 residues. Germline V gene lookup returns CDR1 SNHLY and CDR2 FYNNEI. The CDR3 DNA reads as TGTGCCAGCAGTGTAGAGCTGATGAACACTGAAGCTTTCTTT. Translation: CASSVELMNTEAFF.

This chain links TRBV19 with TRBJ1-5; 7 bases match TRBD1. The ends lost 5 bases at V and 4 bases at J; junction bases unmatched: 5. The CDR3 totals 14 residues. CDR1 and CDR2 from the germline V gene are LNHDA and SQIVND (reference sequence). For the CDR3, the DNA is TGTGCCAGTAGTTTCCGGGACAGAAATCAGCCCCAGCATTTT. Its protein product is CASSFRDRNQPQHF.

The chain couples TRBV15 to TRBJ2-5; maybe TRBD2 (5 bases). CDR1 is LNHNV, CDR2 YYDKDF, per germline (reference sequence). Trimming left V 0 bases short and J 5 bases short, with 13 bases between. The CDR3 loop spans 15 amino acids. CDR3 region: CATSRDLGRVETQYF. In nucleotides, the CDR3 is TGTGCCACCAGCAGAGATCTGGGGAGAGTGGAGACCCAGTACTTC.

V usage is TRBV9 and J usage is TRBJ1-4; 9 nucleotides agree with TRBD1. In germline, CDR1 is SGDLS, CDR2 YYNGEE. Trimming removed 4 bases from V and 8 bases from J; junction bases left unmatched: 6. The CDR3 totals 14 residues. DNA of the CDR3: TGTGCCAGCAGCATCGGACAGGGGCGGGAAAAACTGTTTTTT. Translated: CASSIGQGREKLFF.

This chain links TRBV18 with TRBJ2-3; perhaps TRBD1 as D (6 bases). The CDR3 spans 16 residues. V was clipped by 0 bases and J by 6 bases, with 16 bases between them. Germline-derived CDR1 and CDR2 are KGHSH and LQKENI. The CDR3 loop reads CASSPPVAGARDTQYF. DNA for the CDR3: TGTGCCAGCTCACCACCGGTGGCAGGGGCTCGGGATACGCAGTATTTT.

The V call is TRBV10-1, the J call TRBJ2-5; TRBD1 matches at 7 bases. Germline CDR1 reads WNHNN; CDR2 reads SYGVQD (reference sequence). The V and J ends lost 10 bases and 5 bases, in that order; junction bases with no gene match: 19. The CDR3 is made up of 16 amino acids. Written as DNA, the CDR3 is TGCGCCACCCATTTACGGACAGGAACAATCTCGGAGACCCAGTACTTC. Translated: CATHLRTGTISETQYF.

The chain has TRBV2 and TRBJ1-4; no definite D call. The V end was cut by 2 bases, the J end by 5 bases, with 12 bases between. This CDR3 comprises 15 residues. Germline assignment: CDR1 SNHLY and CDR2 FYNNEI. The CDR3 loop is CASSEFAGENEKLFF. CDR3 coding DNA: TGTGCCAGCAGTGAATTTGCCGGGGAAAATGAAAAACTGTTTTTT.

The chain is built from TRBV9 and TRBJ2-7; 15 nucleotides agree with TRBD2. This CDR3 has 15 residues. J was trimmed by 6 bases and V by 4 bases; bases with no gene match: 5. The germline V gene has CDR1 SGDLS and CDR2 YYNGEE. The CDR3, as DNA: TGTGCCAGCAGCCCCTTGGGACTAGCGGGAGGCGAGCAGTACTTC. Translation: CASSPLGLAGGEQYF.

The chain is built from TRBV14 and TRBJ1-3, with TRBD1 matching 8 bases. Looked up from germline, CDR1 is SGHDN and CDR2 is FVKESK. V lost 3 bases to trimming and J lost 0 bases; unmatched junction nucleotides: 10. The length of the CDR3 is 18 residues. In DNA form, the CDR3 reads TGTGCCAGCAGCCATCAAAGGACAGGGCCCAGCTCTGGAAACACCATATATTTT. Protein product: CASSHQRTGPSSGNTIYF.

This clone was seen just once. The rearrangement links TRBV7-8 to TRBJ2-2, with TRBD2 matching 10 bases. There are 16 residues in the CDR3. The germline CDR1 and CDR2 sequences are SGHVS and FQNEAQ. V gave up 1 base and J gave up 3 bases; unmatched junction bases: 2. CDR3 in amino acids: CASSLVTSGDTGELFF. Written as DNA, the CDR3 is TGTGCCAGCAGCTTAGTTACTAGCGGGGACACCGGGGAGCTGTTTTTT.

The CDR3 loop is CASSYGTGDTGELFF. CDR3 nucleotide sequence: TGTGCCAGCAGCTACGGGACAGGGGACACCGGGGAGCTGTTTTTT. The chain couples TRBV7-9 to TRBJ2-2; 10 bases agree with TRBD1. Trimming at V came to 4 bases and at J to 3 bases, leaving 2 bases not matched to a gene. The CDR3 covers 15 residues. Germline CDR1 is SEHNR and CDR2 is FQNEAQ (reference sequence).

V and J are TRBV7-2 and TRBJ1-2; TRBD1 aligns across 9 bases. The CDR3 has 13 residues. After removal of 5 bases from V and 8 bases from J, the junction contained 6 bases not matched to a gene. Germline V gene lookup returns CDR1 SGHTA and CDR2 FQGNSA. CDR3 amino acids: CASSNWTGEGYTF. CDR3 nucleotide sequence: TGTGCCAGCAGCAATTGGACAGGGGAAGGCTACACCTTC.

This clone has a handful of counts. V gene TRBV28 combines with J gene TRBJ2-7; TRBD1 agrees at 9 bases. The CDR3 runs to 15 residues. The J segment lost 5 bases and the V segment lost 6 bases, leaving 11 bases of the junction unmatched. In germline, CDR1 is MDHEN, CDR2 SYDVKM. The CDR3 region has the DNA TGTGCCAGCAGACAACCGGGACAGGGAAGGGACGAGCAGTACTTC. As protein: CASRQPGQGRDEQYF.

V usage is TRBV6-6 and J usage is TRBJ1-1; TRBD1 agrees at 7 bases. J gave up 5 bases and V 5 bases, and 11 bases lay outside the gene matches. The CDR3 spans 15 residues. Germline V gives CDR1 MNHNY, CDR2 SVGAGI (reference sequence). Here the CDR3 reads CASSPLQGIGTEAFF. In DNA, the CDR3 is TGTGCCAGCAGTCCATTACAGGGGATTGGGACTGAAGCTTTCTTT.

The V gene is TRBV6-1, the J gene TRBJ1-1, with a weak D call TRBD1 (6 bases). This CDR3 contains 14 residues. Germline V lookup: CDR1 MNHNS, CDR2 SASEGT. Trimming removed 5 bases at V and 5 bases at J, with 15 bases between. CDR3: CASSSPPTGTEAFF. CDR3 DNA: TGTGCCAGCAGTTCCCCTCCTACAGGGACTGAAGCTTTCTTT.

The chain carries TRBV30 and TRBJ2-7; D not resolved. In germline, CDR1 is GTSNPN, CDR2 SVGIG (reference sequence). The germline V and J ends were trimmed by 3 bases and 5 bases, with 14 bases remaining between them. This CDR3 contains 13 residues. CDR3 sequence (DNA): TGTGCCTGGAGCCGACTGGAAAACAACGAGCAGTACTTC. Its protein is CAWSRLENNEQYF.